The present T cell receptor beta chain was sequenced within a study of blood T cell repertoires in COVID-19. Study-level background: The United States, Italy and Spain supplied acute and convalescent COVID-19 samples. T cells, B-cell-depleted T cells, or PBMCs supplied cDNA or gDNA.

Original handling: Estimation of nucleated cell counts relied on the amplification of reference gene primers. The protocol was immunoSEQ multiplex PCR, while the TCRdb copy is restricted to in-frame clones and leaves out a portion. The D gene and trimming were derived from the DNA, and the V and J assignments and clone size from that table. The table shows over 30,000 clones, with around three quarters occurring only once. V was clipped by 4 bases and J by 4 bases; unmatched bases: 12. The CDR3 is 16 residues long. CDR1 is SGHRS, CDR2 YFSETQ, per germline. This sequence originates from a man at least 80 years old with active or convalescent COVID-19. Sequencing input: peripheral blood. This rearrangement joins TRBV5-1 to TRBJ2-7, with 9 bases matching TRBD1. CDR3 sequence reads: CASSPTLGQGKYEQYF. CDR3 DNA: TGCGCCAGCAGCCCTACCCTAGGACAGGGGAAATACGAGCAGTACTTC.